The 18 T cell receptor beta chains listed next were all sequenced from one sample in a study of blood T cell repertoires in COVID-19. The repertoire was sequenced with immunoSEQ multiplex PCR; TCRdb's copy has only in-frame clones and lacks some. The table shows 68,000 or so clones, with 70% to 90% occurring only once. What was sequenced was peripheral blood. All receptors come from a woman aged 50 to 60 with COVID-19, enrolled during active disease.

The rearrangement uses TRBV19 and TRBJ1-1, with TRBD1 as a possible D gene (6 bases). V dropped 7 bases and J dropped 1 base, with 16 bases sitting between them. Per germline, CDR1 LNHDA and CDR2 SQIVND (reference sequence). CDR3 size: 15 residues. The CDR3 DNA reads as TGTGCCAGTACAAAAGGGGGTCCAGGGAACACTGAAGCTTTCTTT. Its translation: CASTKGGPGNTEAFF.

This clone was counted once. The rearrangement links TRBV12-5 to TRBJ2-3; TRBD2 matches at 8 bases. CDR3 size: 16 residues. V shed 4 bases, J shed 4 bases, and the junction held 10 bases outside the gene matches. Per germline, CDR1 LGHNT and CDR2 FRNRAP. In nucleotides, the CDR3 is TGTGCTAGTGGTTCCGGTCAAGCGGGAGAGTCAGATACGCAGTATTTT. Translation: CASGSGQAGESDTQYF.

This clone was picked up one time. The chain is built from TRBV28 and TRBJ1-2; possibly TRBD1 for D (5 bases). Germline CDR1 MDHEN, CDR2 SYDVKM. Trimming took 7 bases from V and 5 from J, leaving 11 bases between them. There are 12 residues in the CDR3. Written as DNA, the CDR3 is TGTGCCAGCACGGGGGAAATGTATGGCTACACCTTC. Protein product: CASTGEMYGYTF.

V is TRBV19 and J is TRBJ1-2; 9 bases are a match to TRBD1. The ends lost 5 bases at V and 3 bases at J; junction bases unmatched: 4. CDR1 and CDR2 (germline): LNHDA, SQIVND (reference sequence). The CDR3 has 14 residues. The CDR3 protein is CASSRQGEDYGYTF. CDR3 DNA sequence: TGTGCCAGTAGTCGACAGGGGGAAGACTATGGCTACACCTTC.

V is TRBV29-1 and J is TRBJ1-4; 9 nucleotides agree with TRBD1. V lost 6 bases, J lost 11 bases, and 4 bases stayed unmatched. The germline V gene has CDR1 SQVTM and CDR2 ANQGSEA. The CDR3 length is 11 residues. CDR3 sequence: CSVGQGRKLFF. Here the CDR3 DNA reads TGCAGCGTAGGACAGGGGAGGAAACTGTTTTTT.

The rearrangement uses TRBV19 and TRBJ1-4; the match to TRBD1 covers 7 bases. Germline lookup yields CDR1 LNHDA and CDR2 SQIVND (reference sequence). Unmatched junction bases numbered 4, after V lost 5 bases and J lost 4 bases. The length of the CDR3 is 14 residues. Written as DNA, the CDR3 is TGTGCCAGTAGTTCACAGGGGTTTAATGAAAAACTGTTTTTT. As protein: CASSSQGFNEKLFF.

V and J are TRBV30 and TRBJ1-4; 7 bases map to TRBD1. The CDR3 loop spans 18 amino acids. V was pared by 5 bases and J by 3 bases, with 18 bases of the junction left unmatched. Germline V gene sequence: CDR1 GTSNPN, CDR2 SVGIG (reference sequence). CDR3 protein: CAWEETSDRSEANEKLFF. DNA for the CDR3: TGTGCCTGGGAGGAAACGTCGGACAGGAGTGAAGCTAATGAAAAACTGTTTTTT.

This rearrangement joins TRBV5-1 to TRBJ1-2; D gene ambiguous. Trimming took off 3 bases at V and 3 bases at J, with 12 bases between the two ends. The germline V gene encodes CDR1 SGHRS and CDR2 YFSETQ. This CDR3 has 14 amino acids. CDR3 coding DNA: TGCGCCAGCAGCTCCCTTCCCGTTGACTATGGCTACACCTTC. It codes for CASSSLPVDYGYTF.

This chain uses TRBV4-3 with TRBJ2-2, with 13 bases aligning to TRBD2. The CDR3 has 16 amino acids. V gave up 4 bases and J gave up 3 bases; unmatched junction bases: 2. Germline CDR1 reads LGHNA; CDR2 reads YSLEER. The CDR3 reads CASSLGLAGDTGELFF. CDR3 DNA sequence: TGCGCCAGCAGCCTCGGACTAGCGGGAGACACCGGGGAGCTGTTTTTT.

The chain combines TRBV28 with TRBJ2-3, with TRBD2 matching over 8 bases. The germline V gene encodes CDR1 MDHEN and CDR2 SYDVKM. The trim removed 5 bases at V and 2 bases at J, leaving 12 bases unmatched. This CDR3 is built from 17 residues. DNA of the CDR3: TGTGCCAGCAGTCTCCCCCTCTGGCGGGAGGCCACAGATACGCAGTATTTT. This gives the protein CASSLPLWREATDTQYF.

V gene TRBV6-5 combines with J gene TRBJ1-4, with D tentatively TRBD1 (5 bases). CDR3 length equals 14 residues. V lost 6 bases and J 6 bases, leaving 14 bases between the germline ends. CDR1 MNHEY and CDR2 SVGAGI come from the germline V gene. CDR3 DNA sequence: TGTGCCAGCAGCCCGAGGGGAGGGGATGAAAAACTGTTTTTT. The encoded protein is CASSPRGGDEKLFF.

In this sample, this clone turned up once. The chain has TRBV7-8 and TRBJ2-5; D is undetermined. CDR1 SGHVS and CDR2 FQNEAQ come from the germline V gene. Trimming took off 3 bases at V and 5 bases at J, with 7 bases between the two ends. This CDR3 comprises 12 residues. CDR3 residues: CASSFPFETQYF. CDR3 DNA sequence: TGTGCCAGCAGCTTCCCGTTCGAGACCCAGTACTTC.

This clone has only one observation. The chain has TRBV4-2 and TRBJ2-5; TRBD1 matches at 8 bases. CDR1 is LGHNA and CDR2 is YNFKEQ in the germline V gene. The V segment lost 0 bases and the J segment 4 bases; nucleotides outside the gene matches: 13. The CDR3 totals 18 residues. CDR3 amino acids: CASSQDFAGGRFGETQYF. CDR3 coding DNA: TGTGCCAGCAGCCAAGATTTTGCAGGGGGCAGGTTCGGAGAGACCCAGTACTTC.

This clone has just a few counts. The chain uses TRBV24-1 and TRBJ2-5; perhaps TRBD1 as D (5 bases). Trimming removed 2 bases from V and 10 bases from J, with 13 bases in between. Germline-derived CDR1 and CDR2 are KGHDR and SFDVKD. CDR3 length: 13 residues. The CDR3 sequence: CATSDSWGYSQYF. The CDR3 coding sequence is TGTGCCACCAGTGATTCATGGGGCTACAGCCAGTACTTC.

The V and J genes are TRBV30 and TRBJ2-2, with D possibly matching TRBD2 (5 bases). This CDR3 spans 13 amino acids. The germline V gene has CDR1 GTSNPN and CDR2 SVGIG (reference sequence). Trimming left V 2 bases short and J 1 base short, with 5 bases between. This CDR3 is CAWSRGNTGELFF. The DNA for the CDR3 is TGTGCCTGGAGTCGGGGGAACACCGGGGAGCTGTTTTTT. The full variable domain, completed using reference TRBV30 and TRBJ2-2, is SQTIHQWPATLVQPVGSPLSLECTVEGTSNPNLYWYRQAAGRGLQLLFYSVGIGQISSEVPQNLSASRPQDRQFILSSKKLLLSDSGFYLCAWSRGNTGELFFGEGSRLTVL.

The CDR3 DNA sequence: TGTGCCAGCAGTACAGCAGGGAACTATGGCTACACCTTC. Protein: CASSTAGNYGYTF. This chain links TRBV6-5 with TRBJ1-2, with D possibly TRBD1 on 5 matching bases. V shed 5 bases and J shed 2 bases, with 9 bases lying between them. The length of the CDR3 is 13 residues. Germline loops: CDR1 MNHEY, CDR2 SVGAGI.

The V and J genes are TRBV6-2 or TRBV6-3 and TRBJ2-7, with D possibly being TRBD1 (6 bases). Trimming took 6 bases from V and 3 from J, leaving 21 bases between them. This CDR3 is 16 amino acids long. Germline lookup yields CDR1 MNHEY and CDR2 SVGEGT. The CDR3, as DNA: TGTGCCAGCAGCCTTTATCGGACAGACCTTTACTACGAGCAGTACTTC. Translated, it gives CASSLYRTDLYYEQYF.

This rearrangement joins TRBV19 to TRBJ2-1; TRBD1 matches at 9 bases. CDR1 and CDR2 from the germline V gene are LNHDA and SQIVND (reference sequence). The CDR3 spans 15 residues. V lost 7 bases to trimming and J lost 5 bases; unmatched junction nucleotides: 9. CDR3 sequence reads: CASTRDREFDNEQFF. Here the CDR3 DNA reads TGTGCCAGTACCCGGGACAGGGAGTTTGACAATGAGCAGTTCTTC.